What follows describes a single T cell receptor (beta chain). Its cognate antigen is unknown. RNA transcripts provided the template for amplifying TCR beta CDR3 regions. A first-round RT-PCR used HTBI primers, followed by a second-round multiplex PCR. Via MiXCR, TCRdb re-called the multiplex PCR reads, giving one row per CDR3 protein. This sample yields about 1.1 million distinct CDR3 sequences, of which about 36% are seen a single time; around 10% belongs to the top ten. Germline V gene lookup returns CDR1 SGDLS and CDR2 YYNGEE. Trimming removed 1 base at V and 1 base at J, with 8 bases between. CDR3 length: 14 amino acids. This entry is derived from a study of Graves' ophthalmopathy and Graves' hyperthyroidism. The overall study: No progression to ophthalmopathy over 18 months defined stable hyperthyroidism.

Points from the study as a whole: Ophthalmopathy could be told apart from stable hyperthyroidism by a 13-signature model (about 90% sensitivity, about 80% specificity). The model flagged ophthalmopathy progression at roughly 71% sensitivity and around 77% specificity. Most thyroid clonotypes with frequency above 0.001 were detected in blood too.

The specimen was peripheral blood or thyroid tissue (not recorded which). V and J are TRBV9 and TRBJ1-1; D call uncertain. The receptor was derived from an adult man with Graves' hyperthyroidism. In DNA form, the CDR3 reads TGTGCCAGCAGCGTATTGGGCAGGAACACTGAAGCTTTCTTT. As protein: CASSVLGRNTEAFF.